These 14 T cell receptor beta chains originate from one sample sequenced in a study of OX40 agonist ivuxolimab in advanced cancers. Some clones are missing from TCRdb's copy, which holds only in-frame ones; the method was immunoSEQ multiplex PCR. The profile covers tens of thousands of clones, with over 75% appearing a single time and 3% to 4.5% taken by the ten largest. The sample here was CD4+ or CD8+ T cells sorted from blood, taken in a trial of the OX40 agonist ivuxolimab. These receptors were obtained from an adult with an advanced solid tumor such as melanoma, head and neck, liver or kidney cancer.

This clone counts as medium-sized. V and J are TRBV2 and TRBJ1-2; a weak D match, TRBD1 (6 bases). The germline V and J ends were trimmed by 6 bases and 8 bases, with 10 bases remaining between them. The CDR3 is 11 residues long. The germline V gene has CDR1 SNHLY and CDR2 FYNNEI. CDR3 coding DNA: TGTGCCAGCAGCTCAGGGGAGGGCTACACCTTC. It yields the protein CASSSGEGYTF.

This clone appeared a few times. The chain employs TRBV11-2 and TRBJ2-7; perhaps TRBD2 as D (5 bases). V lost 2 bases, J lost 3 bases, and 26 bases lay in between. The CDR3 consists of 19 residues. CDR1 is SGHAT and CDR2 is FQNNGV in the germline V gene. The CDR3: CASSLTTPRRRGWDYEQYF. CDR3 in DNA: TGTGCCAGCAGCTTAACAACTCCCCGGCGCCGGGGTTGGGACTACGAGCAGTACTTC.

The J gene is TRBJ2-6, the V gene TRBV28, with D unresolved. Between the trimmed V and J ends, which lost 10 bases and 4 bases, there was a span of 8 bases. The CDR3 covers 12 residues. Germline-derived CDR1 and CDR2 are MDHEN and SYDVKM. This CDR3 reads CATQSGANVLTF. In nucleotides, the CDR3 is TGTGCCACCCAGTCAGGGGCCAACGTCCTGACTTTC.

The genes are TRBV7-2 and TRBJ2-3, with D maybe TRBD2 (6 bases). Trimming cost V 5 bases and J 4 bases, with 13 bases left between them. Germline loops: CDR1 SGHTA, CDR2 FQGNSA. The CDR3 is made up of 14 amino acids. This CDR3 reads CASSGWRVSDTQYF. CDR3 nucleotide sequence: TGTGCCAGCAGCGGGTGGAGGGTATCAGATACGCAGTATTTT. Full variable domain (rest looked up from reference TRBV7-2 and TRBJ2-3): GAGVSQSPSNKVTEKGKDVELRCDPISGHTALYWYRQSLGQGLEFLIYFQGNSAPDKSGLPSDRFSAERTGGSVSTLTIQRTQQEDSAVYLCASSGWRVSDTQYFGPGTRLTVL.

This chain joins TRBV5-1 and TRBJ2-1; D possibly corresponds to TRBD1 (6 bases). Germline CDR1 and CDR2: SGHRS and YFSETQ. Trimming removed 5 bases at V and 7 bases at J, with 16 bases between. The CDR3 runs to 14 residues. The CDR3 reads CASRGSDSWNEQFF. The CDR3, as DNA: TGCGCCAGCAGGGGATCGGACAGTTGGAATGAGCAGTTCTTC.

The V and J genes are TRBV14 and TRBJ1-1; D not certain. The V end was cut by 0 bases, the J end by 9 bases, with 8 bases between. The CDR3 is made up of 12 amino acids. Germline V gene data show CDR1 as SGHDN and CDR2 as FVKESK. The CDR3 loop is CASSQDRIKAFF. For the CDR3, the DNA is TGTGCCAGCAGCCAAGACAGGATTAAAGCTTTCTTT.

CDR3 bases: TGCGCCAGCAGCTTGGGTTCCAGGGGGGCAGATACGCAGTATTTT. It is translated as CASSLGSRGADTQYF. The chain is built from TRBV5-1 and TRBJ2-3; a weak D match, TRBD1 (7 bases). Germline CDR1 and CDR2: SGHRS and YFSETQ. CDR3 size: 15 residues. V lost 0 bases to trimming and J lost 4 bases, with 12 bases between them. The full variable domain, its missing parts supplied by reference TRBV5-1 and TRBJ2-3, is KAGVTQTPRYLIKTRGQQVTLSCSPISGHRSVSWYQQTPGQGLQFLFEYFSETQRNKGNFPGRFSGRQFSNSRSEMNVSTLELGDSALYLCASSLGSRGADTQYFGPGTRLTVL.

The chain is built from TRBV11-3 and TRBJ2-1; 9 positions match TRBD2. The trim removed 5 bases at V and 0 bases at J, leaving 8 bases unmatched. The germline CDR1 and CDR2 sequences are SGHNT and YENEEA. This CDR3 is 17 amino acids long. CDR3 in amino acids: CASSPGTSFSSYNEQFF. CDR3 nucleotides: TGTGCCAGCAGCCCGGGGACTAGCTTTAGCTCCTACAATGAGCAGTTCTTC.

This rearrangement joins TRBV4-3 to TRBJ1-2, with unresolved D. Germline V gene data show CDR1 as LGHNA and CDR2 as YSLEER. The germline V and J ends were trimmed by 1 base and 6 bases, with 18 bases remaining between them. This CDR3 is built from 16 residues. The CDR3 DNA sequence: TGCGCCAGCAGCCAAGGCCTACCTGAGGGAGTTCATGGCTACACCTTC. It translates to CASSQGLPEGVHGYTF.

The chain joins TRBV14 to TRBJ2-3; D is uncertain. The V and J ends lost 2 bases and 3 bases respectively, with 3 bases between them. CDR1 and CDR2 (germline): SGHDN, FVKESK. This CDR3 is 12 amino acids long. CDR3 region: CASSQLTDTQYF. CDR3 in DNA: TGTGCCAGCAGCCAATTGACAGATACGCAGTATTTT.

The V and J genes are TRBV6-5 and TRBJ1-2, with TRBD1 as a possible D gene (5 bases). The V gene's germline CDR1 is MNHEY and CDR2 SVGAGI. The CDR3 consists of 12 residues. Trimming stripped 10 bases from V and 8 bases from J, with 17 bases between. The CDR3 region has the DNA TGTGCCACCTTCGGGGGAGCTATGGGCTACACCTTC. Translation gives CATFGGAMGYTF.

The chain employs TRBV28 and TRBJ1-1; weak D call: TRBD1 (6 bases). Germline V gene sequence: CDR1 MDHEN, CDR2 SYDVKM. The germline V and J ends were trimmed by 6 bases and 3 bases, with 17 bases remaining between them. The CDR3 sequence is 15 residues long. CDR3 amino acids: CASRPYGGDDTEAFF. The CDR3 nucleotides read TGTGCCAGCAGACCCTACGGGGGCGATGACACTGAAGCTTTCTTT.

J is TRBJ1-2 and V is TRBV7-2; D call uncertain. Germline CDR1 SGHTA, CDR2 FQGNSA. V shed 5 bases and J shed 4 bases, with 8 bases lying between them. This CDR3 has 12 amino acids. The CDR3 loop is CASSLRSYGYTF. The CDR3 DNA reads TGTGCCAGCAGCCTTCGCTCCTATGGCTACACCTTC.

The gene calls are TRBV18 and TRBJ2-1; D unclear. The CDR3 length is 14 residues. The germline gives CDR1 KGHSH, CDR2 LQKENI. Between the trimmed V and J ends, which lost 2 bases and 5 bases, there was a span of 10 bases. The CDR3 protein is CASSPGQANNEQFF. The CDR3 DNA sequence: TGTGCCAGCTCACCAGGGCAGGCCAACAATGAGCAGTTCTTC.